This TCR beta chain was observed in a study of vaccination effects on CD4 cells after COVID-19. A note on this clone: What it binds is unknown.

The data were produced by immunoSEQ multiplex PCR, yet TCRdb's version contains in-frame clones alone and is incomplete. The sample consists of about 45,000 clones, around 70% of them appearing once. Investigators separated out CD4+ T cells once 10 days of culture had passed. The cohort was immunized with two doses of either the BNT162b2 or mRNA-1273 vaccine. This TCR came from a human donor who received a COVID-19 vaccine. This specimen was CD4+ T cells from PBMCs cultured without peptide, taken after COVID-19 vaccination.

The CDR3 DNA reads TGTGCCAGCAGTAACCCGAATACCTACGAGCAGTACTTC. Its protein product is CASSNPNTYEQYF. J is TRBJ2-7 and V is TRBV6-5; D unresolved. This CDR3 comprises 13 residues. CDR1 is MNHEY, CDR2 SVGAGI, per germline. Trimming left V 5 bases short and J 2 bases short, with 10 bases between.